This T cell receptor (beta chain) was recorded in a study of T-cell reconstitution after alpha-beta-depleted transplantation in children. Germline lookup yields CDR1 MDHEN and CDR2 SYDVKM. Trimming shortened V by 0 bases and J by 1 base, and 12 bases separated the two germline ends. This CDR3 contains 17 residues. As it was prepared, the TCRbeta library received unique molecular identifiers. TCRdb passed the PCR reads through MiXCR, listing each CDR3 protein once. Found here are about 260,000 distinct CDR3 sequences, 6.5% to 9% of them singletons; the top ten hold roughly 5.8%. This clonotype has at least ten counts.

The rearrangement links TRBV28 to TRBJ2-2; D is possibly TRBD2 (6 bases). This material consisted of PBMCs, mostly from graft donor cells, taken 180 days after TCRalphabeta/CD19-depleted stem cell transplant. This sequence was found in a male patient between 5 and 17 years old who had a stem cell transplant for acute lymphoblastic leukemia, so the T cells may come from the graft donor. The CDR3 here is CASSLWRASENTGELFF. In DNA, the CDR3 is TGTGCCAGCAGTTTATGGCGGGCTAGCGAGAACACCGGGGAGCTGTTTTTT.